Following are 14 T cell receptor beta chains from one sample sequenced in a study of cytomegalovirus exposure and HLA in healthy donors. Primers: 60 Vbeta forward and 13 Jbeta reverse. The repertoire was sequenced with immunoSEQ multiplex PCR; TCRdb's copy has only in-frame clones and lacks some. The sample yields some 120,000 clones, 81% seen once. Material: PBMCs. These receptors all come from a man aged 18 to 29 in good health and CMV-seronegative.

The table lists this clone with a count of one. The chain couples TRBV6-4 to TRBJ1-5, with TRBD1 as a possible D gene (5 bases). CDR1 is MRHNA, CDR2 SNTAGT, per germline. The CDR3 contains 16 residues. The ends were cut back, 10 bases at V and 0 bases at J, with 19 bases in the middle. The CDR3 spells CAIPEWGVDSNQPQHF. The CDR3 DNA follows: TGTGCCATCCCGGAATGGGGGGTTGATAGCAATCAGCCCCAGCATTTT.

In its sample, this clone was seen a few times. The gene calls are TRBV6-1 and TRBJ2-4; D possibly corresponds to TRBD2 (5 bases). Germline V gene sequence: CDR1 MNHNS, CDR2 SASEGT. V was clipped by 0 bases and J by 1 base, with 13 bases between them. The CDR3 runs to 17 residues. The CDR3 sequence is CASSEARGFGAKNIQYF. CDR3 coding DNA: TGTGCCAGCAGTGAAGCACGCGGGTTCGGGGCCAAAAACATTCAGTACTTC.

V and J are TRBV7-9 and TRBJ1-1, with 10 bases that match TRBD1. V gave up 5 bases and J gave up 3 bases; unmatched junction bases: 0. The CDR3 runs to 13 residues. Germline V CDR1 and CDR2: SEHNR, FQNEAQ (reference sequence). CDR3 in DNA: TGTGCCAGCAGCGGGACAGGGGACACTGAAGCTTTCTTT. It yields the protein CASSGTGDTEAFF.

This chain uses TRBV27 with TRBJ1-4; 9 positions agree with TRBD1. The germline gives CDR1 MNHEY, CDR2 SMNVEV (reference sequence). V shed 6 bases and J 3 bases; nucleotides not matched to a gene: 5. The CDR3 extends over 15 amino acids. The CDR3 nucleotides are TGTGCCAGCAGGCGGGGACAGGGCGCTAATGAAAAACTGTTTTTT. The encoded protein is CASRRGQGANEKLFF.

V is TRBV29-1 and J is TRBJ2-1; 7 bases agree with TRBD1. Germline V gene data show CDR1 as SQVTM and CDR2 as ANQGSEA. V dropped 4 bases and J dropped 4; count of bases not matched to a gene: 10. The CDR3 runs 15 residues. The CDR3 region is CSVASPGQKYNEQFF. CDR3 nucleotide sequence: TGCAGCGTTGCCTCGCCGGGACAGAAGTACAATGAGCAGTTCTTC.

The chain carries TRBV6-1 and TRBJ2-5; TRBD2 matches 7 bases. The CDR3 covers 16 residues. In germline, CDR1 is MNHNS, CDR2 SASEGT. Losses at the gene ends were 3 bases for V and 4 bases for J; bases not matched to a gene: 11. CDR3 sequence reads: CASSDFWEGRAETQYF. CDR3 DNA sequence: TGTGCCAGCAGTGATTTTTGGGAGGGTAGGGCAGAGACCCAGTACTTC.

This clone came up once. The rearrangement uses TRBV18 and TRBJ2-7; TRBD1 is a possible D gene (6 bases). Looked up from germline, CDR1 is KGHSH and CDR2 is LQKENI. V dropped 3 bases and J dropped 3 bases, with 12 bases sitting between them. This CDR3 is built from 14 residues. The CDR3 reads CASSPQGQYYEQYF. The CDR3 DNA reads TGTGCCAGCTCACCCCAGGGGCAATACTACGAGCAGTACTTC.

This sequence joins TRBV2 and TRBJ1-5; 10 nucleotides line up with TRBD1. Trimming removed 6 bases from V and 5 bases from J; junction bases left unmatched: 4. The CDR3 contains 14 residues. CDR1 and CDR2 (germline): SNHLY, FYNNEI. The CDR3 DNA follows: TGTGCCAGCAGCGCTGACAGGGGGCATCAGCCCCAGCATTTT. It yields the protein CASSADRGHQPQHF. Full variable domain (outside the CDR3, taken from reference TRBV2 and TRBJ1-5): EPEVTQTPSHQVTQMGQEVILRCVPISNHLYFYWYRQILGQKVEFLVSFYNNEISEKSEIFDDQFSVERPDGSNFTLKIRSTKLEDSAMYFCASSADRGHQPQHFGDGTRLSIL.

The J gene is TRBJ1-6, the V gene TRBV6-6; 8 bases line up with TRBD1. Germline V lookup: CDR1 MNHNY, CDR2 SVGAGI (reference sequence). The CDR3 contains 15 residues. The ends lost 6 bases at V and 11 bases at J; junction bases unmatched: 12. CDR3 residues: CASSPGDRSKAPLHF. The DNA for the CDR3 is TGTGCCAGCAGCCCAGGGGACAGGTCAAAAGCACCCCTCCACTTT.

The chain recombines TRBV6-1 with TRBJ1-4; 11 nucleotides agree with TRBD1. This CDR3 comprises 13 residues. Trimming removed 6 bases from V and 9 bases from J; junction bases left unmatched: 3. The germline V gene encodes CDR1 MNHNS and CDR2 SASEGT. The CDR3 nucleotides read TGTGCCAGCAGCGGACAGGGGGCGAAAAAACTGTTTTTT. Protein: CASSGQGAKKLFF.

J is TRBJ1-2 and V is TRBV6-6; 7 bases agree with TRBD1. Trimming removed 4 bases from V and 2 bases from J; junction bases left unmatched: 7. The V gene's germline CDR1 is MNHNY and CDR2 SVGAGI (reference sequence). The CDR3 consists of 15 residues. CDR3 DNA sequence: TGTGCCAGCAGTTCCGGTACGACAGGGAACTATGGCTACACCTTC. Translation gives CASSSGTTGNYGYTF.

V is TRBV7-9 and J is TRBJ1-2; D not resolved. Trimming stripped 3 bases from V and 7 bases from J, with 18 bases between. Looked up from germline, CDR1 is SEHNR and CDR2 is FQNEAQ (reference sequence). This CDR3 spans 15 amino acids. CDR3 protein: CASSFISGGVGGYTF. CDR3 sequence (DNA): TGTGCCAGCAGCTTTATCAGTGGAGGCGTAGGTGGCTACACCTTC.

This clone has only a few counts. V usage is TRBV14 and J usage is TRBJ1-4, with D unclear. The CDR3 has 15 amino acids. Germline V gene lookup returns CDR1 SGHDN and CDR2 FVKESK. V lost 5 bases, J lost 8 bases, and 18 bases lay in between. CDR3 in DNA: TGTGCCAGCAGCTCTGAGATAGGGAGGGCGGAAAAACTGTTTTTT. This gives the protein CASSSEIGRAEKLFF.

This clone was found a few times. The V call is TRBV25-1, the J call TRBJ1-1; D might be TRBD1 (6 bases). Germline loops: CDR1 MGHDK, CDR2 SYGVNS. The CDR3 has 15 amino acids. Trimming left V 1 base short and J 4 bases short, with 13 bases between. The CDR3, as DNA: TGTGCCAGCAGTGAATCAGGAACAGGGATCACTGAAGCTTTCTTT. Amino acids: CASSESGTGITEAFF.